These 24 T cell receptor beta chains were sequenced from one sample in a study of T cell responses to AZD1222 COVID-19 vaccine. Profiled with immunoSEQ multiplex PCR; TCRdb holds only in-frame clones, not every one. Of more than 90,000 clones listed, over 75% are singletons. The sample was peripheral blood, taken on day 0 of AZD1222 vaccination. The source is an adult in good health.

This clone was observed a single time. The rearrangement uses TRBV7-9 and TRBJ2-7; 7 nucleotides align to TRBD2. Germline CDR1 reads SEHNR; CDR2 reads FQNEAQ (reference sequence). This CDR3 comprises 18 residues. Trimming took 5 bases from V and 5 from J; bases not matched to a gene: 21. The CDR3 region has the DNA TGTGCCAGCAGCACCCTGAAAAACACGGGGGGTCTACGACACGAGCAGTACTTC. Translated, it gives CASSTLKNTGGLRHEQYF.

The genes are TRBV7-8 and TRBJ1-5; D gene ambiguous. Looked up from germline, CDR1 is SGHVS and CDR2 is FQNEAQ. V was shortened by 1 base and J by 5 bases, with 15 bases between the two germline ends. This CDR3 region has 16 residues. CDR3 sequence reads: CASSLVVWREDQPQHF. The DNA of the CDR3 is TGTGCCAGCAGCTTAGTTGTGTGGAGGGAGGATCAGCCCCAGCATTTT.

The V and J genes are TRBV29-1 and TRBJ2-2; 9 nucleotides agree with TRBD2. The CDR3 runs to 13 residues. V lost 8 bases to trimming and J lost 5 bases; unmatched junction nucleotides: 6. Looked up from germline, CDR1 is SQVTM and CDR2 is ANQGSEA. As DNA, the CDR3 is TGCAGCACACAGACTAGCGGAACCGGGGAGCTGTTTTTT. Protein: CSTQTSGTGELFF.

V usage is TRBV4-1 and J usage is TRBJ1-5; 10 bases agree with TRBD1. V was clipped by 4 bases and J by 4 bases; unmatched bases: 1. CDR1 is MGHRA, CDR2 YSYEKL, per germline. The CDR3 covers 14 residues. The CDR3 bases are TGCGCCAGCAGCCCGGGACAGGGGAATCAGCCCCAGCATTTT. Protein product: CASSPGQGNQPQHF.

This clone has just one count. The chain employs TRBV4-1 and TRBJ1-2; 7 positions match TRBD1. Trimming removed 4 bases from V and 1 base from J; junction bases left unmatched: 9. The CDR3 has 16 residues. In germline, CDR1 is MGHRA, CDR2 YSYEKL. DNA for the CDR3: TGCGCCAGCAGCCGAACCCAGGGGGAACTTAACTATGGCTACACCTTC. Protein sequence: CASSRTQGELNYGYTF.

DNA for the CDR3: TGCGCCAGCAGCAGCACCACTTTGGCCAGGGTCTTCTATGGCTACACCTTC. This gives the protein CASSSTTLARVFYGYTF. The chain uses TRBV5-1 and TRBJ1-2; weak D call: TRBD1 (5 bases). Between the trimmed V and J ends, which lost 4 bases and 4 bases, there was a span of 23 bases. The CDR3 runs to 17 residues. CDR1 is SGHRS, CDR2 YFSETQ, per germline.

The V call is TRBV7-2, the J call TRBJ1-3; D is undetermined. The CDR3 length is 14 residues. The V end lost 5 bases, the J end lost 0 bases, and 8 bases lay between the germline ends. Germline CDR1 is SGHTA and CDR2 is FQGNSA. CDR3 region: CASSPQSSGNTIYF. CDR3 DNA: TGTGCCAGCAGCCCTCAGAGCTCTGGAAACACCATATATTTT.

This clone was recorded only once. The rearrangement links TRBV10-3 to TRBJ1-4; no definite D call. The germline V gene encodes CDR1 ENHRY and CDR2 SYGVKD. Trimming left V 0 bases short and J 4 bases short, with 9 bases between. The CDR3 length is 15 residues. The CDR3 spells CAISESDSVNEKLFF. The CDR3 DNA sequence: TGTGCCATCAGTGAGTCGGATTCGGTTAATGAAAAACTGTTTTTT.

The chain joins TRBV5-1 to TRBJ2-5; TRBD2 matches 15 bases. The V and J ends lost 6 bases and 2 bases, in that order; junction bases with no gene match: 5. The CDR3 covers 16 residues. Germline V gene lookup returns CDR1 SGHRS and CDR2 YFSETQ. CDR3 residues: CASIRTSGRAQETQYF. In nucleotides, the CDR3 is TGCGCCAGCATAAGGACTAGCGGGAGGGCTCAAGAGACCCAGTACTTC.

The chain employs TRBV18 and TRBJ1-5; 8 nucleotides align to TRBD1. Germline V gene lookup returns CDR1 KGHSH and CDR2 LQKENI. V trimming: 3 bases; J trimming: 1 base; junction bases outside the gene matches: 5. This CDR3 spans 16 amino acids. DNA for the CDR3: TGTGCCAGCTCACCTTCAGGGGGCAGGAGCAATCAGCCCCAGCATTTT. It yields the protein CASSPSGGRSNQPQHF.

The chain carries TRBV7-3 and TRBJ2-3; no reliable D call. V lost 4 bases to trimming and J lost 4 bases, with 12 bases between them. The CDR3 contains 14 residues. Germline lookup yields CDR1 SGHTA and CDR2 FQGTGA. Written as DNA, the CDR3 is TGTGCCAGCAGCTCCGCGGTGGTGCCAGATACGCAGTATTTT. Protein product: CASSSAVVPDTQYF.

In DNA form, the CDR3 reads TGTGCCAGCAGCTCCCGGGCGAGCTCCTACAATGAGCAGTTCTTC. Translating it yields CASSSRASSYNEQFF. The chain uses TRBV7-6 and TRBJ2-1; D call uncertain. The V end lost 4 bases, the J end lost 0 bases, and 10 bases lay between the germline ends. CDR1 and CDR2 from the germline V gene are SGHVS and FNYEAQ. The CDR3 is made up of 15 amino acids.

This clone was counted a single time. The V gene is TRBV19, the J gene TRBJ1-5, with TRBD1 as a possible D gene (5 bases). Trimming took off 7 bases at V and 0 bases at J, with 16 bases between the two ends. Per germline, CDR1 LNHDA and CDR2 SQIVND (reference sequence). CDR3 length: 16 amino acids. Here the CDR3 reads CASTHRGDHSNQPQHF. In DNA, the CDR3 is TGTGCCAGTACCCACCGAGGGGACCATAGCAATCAGCCCCAGCATTTT.

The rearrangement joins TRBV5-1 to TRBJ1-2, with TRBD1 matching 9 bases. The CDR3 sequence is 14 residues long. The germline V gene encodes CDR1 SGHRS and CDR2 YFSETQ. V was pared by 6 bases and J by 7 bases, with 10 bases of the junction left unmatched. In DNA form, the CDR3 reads TGCGCCAGCACCCATAGACAGGGGGAAGGTGGCTACACCTTC. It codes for CASTHRQGEGGYTF.

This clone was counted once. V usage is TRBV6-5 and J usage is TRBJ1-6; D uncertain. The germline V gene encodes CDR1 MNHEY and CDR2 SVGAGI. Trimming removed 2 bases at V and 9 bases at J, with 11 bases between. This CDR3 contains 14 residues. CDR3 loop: CASSYGPVGSPLHF. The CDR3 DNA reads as TGTGCCAGCAGTTACGGGCCGGTGGGTTCACCCCTCCACTTT.

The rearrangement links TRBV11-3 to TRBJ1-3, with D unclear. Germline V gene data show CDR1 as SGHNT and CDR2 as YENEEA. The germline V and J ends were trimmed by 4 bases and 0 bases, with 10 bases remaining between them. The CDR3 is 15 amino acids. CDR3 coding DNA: TGTGCCAGCAGCTCGGAGCCAGGCTCTGGAAACACCATATATTTT. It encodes CASSSEPGSGNTIYF. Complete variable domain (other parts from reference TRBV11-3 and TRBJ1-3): EAGVVQSPRYKIIEKKQPVAFWCNPISGHNTLYWYLQNLGQGPELLIRYENEEAVDDSQLPKDRFSAERLKGVDSTLKIQPAELGDSAVYLCASSSEPGSGNTIYFGEGSWLTVV.

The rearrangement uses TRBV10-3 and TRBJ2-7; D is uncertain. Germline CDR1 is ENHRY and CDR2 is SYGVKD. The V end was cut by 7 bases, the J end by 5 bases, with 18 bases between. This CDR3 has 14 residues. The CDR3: CAITPNHRSNEQYF. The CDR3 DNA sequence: TGTGCCATCACCCCCAATCATCGGTCAAACGAGCAGTACTTC.

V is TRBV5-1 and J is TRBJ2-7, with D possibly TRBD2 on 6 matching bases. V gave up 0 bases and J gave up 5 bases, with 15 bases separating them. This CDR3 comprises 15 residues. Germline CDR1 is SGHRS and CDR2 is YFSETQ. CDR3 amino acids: CASSLEWLALDEQYF. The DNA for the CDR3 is TGCGCCAGCAGCTTGGAGTGGCTAGCGCTGGACGAGCAGTACTTC.

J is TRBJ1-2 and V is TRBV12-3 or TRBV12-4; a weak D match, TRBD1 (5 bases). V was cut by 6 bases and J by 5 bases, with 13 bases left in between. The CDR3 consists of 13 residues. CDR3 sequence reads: CASSPGAGYGYTF. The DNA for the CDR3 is TGTGCCAGCAGCCCCGGGGCCGGTTATGGCTACACCTTC.

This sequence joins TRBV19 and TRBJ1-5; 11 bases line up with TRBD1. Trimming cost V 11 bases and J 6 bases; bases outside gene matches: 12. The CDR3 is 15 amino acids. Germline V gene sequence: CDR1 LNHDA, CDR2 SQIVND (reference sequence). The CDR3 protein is CAGTLPGQGVQPQHF. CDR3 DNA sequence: TGTGCCGGTACCCTACCGGGACAGGGGGTTCAGCCCCAGCATTTT.

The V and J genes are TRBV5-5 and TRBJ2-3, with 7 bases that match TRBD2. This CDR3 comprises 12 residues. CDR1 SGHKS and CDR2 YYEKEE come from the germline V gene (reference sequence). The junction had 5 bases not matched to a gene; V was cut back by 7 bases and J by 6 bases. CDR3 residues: CASARELDTQYF. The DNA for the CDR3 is TGTGCCAGCGCGCGGGAGTTGGATACGCAGTATTTT.

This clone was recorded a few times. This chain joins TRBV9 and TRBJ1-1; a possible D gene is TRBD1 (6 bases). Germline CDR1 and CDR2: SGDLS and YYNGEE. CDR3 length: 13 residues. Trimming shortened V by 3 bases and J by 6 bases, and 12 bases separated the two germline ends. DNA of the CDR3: TGTGCCAGCAGCGCCCCGGGGACATCTGAAGCTTTCTTT. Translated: CASSAPGTSEAFF.

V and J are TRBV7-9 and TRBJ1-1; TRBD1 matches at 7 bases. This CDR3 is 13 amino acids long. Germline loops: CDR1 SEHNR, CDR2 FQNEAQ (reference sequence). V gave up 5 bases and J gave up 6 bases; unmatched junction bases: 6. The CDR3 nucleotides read TGTGCCAGCAGCCGAACAGGGGTCCCTGAAGCTTTCTTT. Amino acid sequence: CASSRTGVPEAFF.

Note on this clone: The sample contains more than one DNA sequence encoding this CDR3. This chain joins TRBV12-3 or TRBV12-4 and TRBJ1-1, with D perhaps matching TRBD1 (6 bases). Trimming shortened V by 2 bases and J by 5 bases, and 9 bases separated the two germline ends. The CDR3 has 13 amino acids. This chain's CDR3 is CASSLRGGTEAFF. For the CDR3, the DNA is TGTGCCAGCAGTTTAAGGGGGGGGACTGAAGCTTTCTTT.